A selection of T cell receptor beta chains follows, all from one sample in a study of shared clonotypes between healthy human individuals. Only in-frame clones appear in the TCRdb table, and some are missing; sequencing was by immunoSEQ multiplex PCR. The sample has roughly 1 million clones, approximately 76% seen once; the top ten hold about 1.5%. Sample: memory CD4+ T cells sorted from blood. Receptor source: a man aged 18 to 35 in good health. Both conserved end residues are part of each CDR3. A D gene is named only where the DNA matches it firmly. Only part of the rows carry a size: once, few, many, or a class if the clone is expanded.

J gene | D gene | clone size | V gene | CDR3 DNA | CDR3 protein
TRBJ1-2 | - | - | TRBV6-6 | TGTGCCAGCAGTTACTCAGCGGGTTATGGCTACACCTTC | CASSYSAGYGYTF
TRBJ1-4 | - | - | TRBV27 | TGTGCCAGCAGTGCTCGCGGGGGGGGAAGTGAAAAACTGTTTTTT | CASSARGGGSEKLFF
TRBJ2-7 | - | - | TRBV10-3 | TGTGCCATCAGTGAGTCGGGGGGGCGAGAGCAGTACTTC | CAISESGGREQYF
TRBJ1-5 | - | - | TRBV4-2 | TGTGCCAGCAGCCAAGGAACCAAGAAACATCAGCCCCAGCATTTT | CASSQGTKKHQPQHF
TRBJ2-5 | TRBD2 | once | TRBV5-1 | TGCGCCAGCAGCTCGGACCCGGGACTAGCGGGGGAGCAGTACTTC | CASSSDPGLAGEQYF
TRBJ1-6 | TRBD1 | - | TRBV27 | TGTGCCAGCAGTTTAGTTACAGGGGGCGCTTCCTTTGGATCCTATAATTCACCCCTCCACTTT | CASSLVTGGASFGSYNSPLHF
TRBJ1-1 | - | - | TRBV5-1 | TGCGCCAGCAGCCTGGGCAGTGGGGGGAACACTGAAGCTTTCTTT | CASSLGSGGNTEAFF
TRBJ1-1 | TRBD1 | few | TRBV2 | TGTGCCAGCAGCTCTGGGACAGGAGGCACTGAAGCTTTCTTT | CASSSGTGGTEAFF
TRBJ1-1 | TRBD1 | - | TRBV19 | TGTGCCAGCACCTCACCCGGGACAGGGAACACTGAAGCTTTCTTT | CASTSPGTGNTEAFF
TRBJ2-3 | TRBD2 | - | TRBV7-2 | TGTGCCAGCAGCTTAGGGAGCGGGAGTGTTGTAGATACGCAGTATTTT | CASSLGSGSVVDTQYF
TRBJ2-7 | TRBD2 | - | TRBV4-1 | TGCGCCAGCAGCCAAGGTCGGGGGGTAAACTCCTACGAGCAGTACTTC | CASSQGRGVNSYEQYF
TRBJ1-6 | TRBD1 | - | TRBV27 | TGTGCCAGCAGTTCCAGGGGACAGGAATCACCCCTCCACTTT | CASSSRGQESPLHF
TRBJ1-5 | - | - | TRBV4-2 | TGTGCCAGCAGCCAAGAGACAGGTAGCAATCAGCCCCAGCATTTT | CASSQETGSNQPQHF
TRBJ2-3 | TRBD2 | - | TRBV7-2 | TGTGCCAGCAGCCCGAGCGGGAGTAGAACAGATACGCAGTATTTT | CASSPSGSRTDTQYF
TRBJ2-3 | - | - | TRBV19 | TGTGCCAGTAGTGCCGCAGATACGCAGTATTTT | CASSAADTQYF
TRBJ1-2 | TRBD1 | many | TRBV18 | TGTGCCAGCTCACCGGGACAGGGTGTAGTCTATGGCTACACCTTC | CASSPGQGVVYGYTF
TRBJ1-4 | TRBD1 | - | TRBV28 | TGTGCCAGCCAGGGGGCTAGTAATGAAAAACTGTTTTTT | CASQGASNEKLFF
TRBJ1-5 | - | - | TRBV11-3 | TGTGCCAGCAGCTTAAATTACAGGAGTACCAATCAGCCCCAGCATTTT | CASSLNYRSTNQPQHF
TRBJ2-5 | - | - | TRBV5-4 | TGTGCCAGCAGCTCTTCCGTTGGGAGGTCAGAGACCCAGTACTTC | CASSSSVGRSETQYF
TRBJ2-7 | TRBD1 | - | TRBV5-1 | TGCGCCAGCAGCCACGGGACAGCTACCTACGAGCAGTACTTC | CASSHGTATYEQYF
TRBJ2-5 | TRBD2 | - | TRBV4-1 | TGCGCCAGCAGCCAAGGAAAGGGAGGGACGGCCTTAGAGACCCAGTACTTC | CASSQGKGGTALETQYF
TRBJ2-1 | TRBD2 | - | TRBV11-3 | TGTGCCAGCAGCTTAGGGGCTAGCGGGAGAATCGATGAGCAGTTCTTC | CASSLGASGRIDEQFF
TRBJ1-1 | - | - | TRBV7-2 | TGTGCCAGCAGCTTAAGGTATAGGCAGTTTGACTTGAACACTGAAGCTTTCTTT | CASSLRYRQFDLNTEAFF
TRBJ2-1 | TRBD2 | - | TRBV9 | TGTGCCAGCAGCGCCGGACTAGCGGGAGAGGCGTTCTTC | CASSAGLAGEAFF
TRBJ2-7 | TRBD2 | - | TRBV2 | TGTGCCAGCCAGCGGGGGACCTCCTACGAGCAGTACTTC | CASQRGTSYEQYF
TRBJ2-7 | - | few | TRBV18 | TGTGCCAGCTCACCTGGCAACAGCTACGAGCAGTACTTC | CASSPGNSYEQYF
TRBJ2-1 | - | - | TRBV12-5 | TGTGCTAGTGGTTTACCTGGGAATGAGCAGTTCTTC | CASGLPGNEQFF
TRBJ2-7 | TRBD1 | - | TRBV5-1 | TGCGCCAGCAGCAGGGACGGACAGGGCGACGAGCAGTACTTC | CASSRDGQGDEQYF
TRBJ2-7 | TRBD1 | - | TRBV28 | TGTGCCTCTCCACCCGGGGACAGGGTTTCCCACGAGCAGTACTTC | CASPPGDRVSHEQYF
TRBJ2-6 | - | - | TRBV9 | TGTGCCAGCAGCCTGGGACTGCACTCTGGGGCCAACGTCCTGACTTTC | CASSLGLHSGANVLTF
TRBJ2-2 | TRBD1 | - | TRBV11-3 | TGTGCCAGCAGCTTAGAGCAGGGGGTCTCCGGGGAGCTGTTTTTT | CASSLEQGVSGELFF
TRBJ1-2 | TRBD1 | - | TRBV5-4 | TGTGCCAGCAGCGACAGGGGTTATGGCTACACCTTC | CASSDRGYGYTF
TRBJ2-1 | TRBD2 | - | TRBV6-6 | TGTGCCAGCAGTTACTCTGAGCGGGAGTTGAATGAGCAGTTCTTC | CASSYSERELNEQFF
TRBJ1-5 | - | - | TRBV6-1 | TGTGCCAGCAGTGAAAACAGTACTCCTAATCAGCCCCAGCATTTT | CASSENSTPNQPQHF
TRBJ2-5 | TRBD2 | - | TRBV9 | TGTGCCAGCAGCGTAGGCTCTAGCGGGGGGCCAGAGACCCAGTACTTC | CASSVGSSGGPETQYF
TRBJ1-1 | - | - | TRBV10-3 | TGTGCCATCAGTGAGTCGGAGGGGGGGAGTGACACTGAAGCTTTCTTT | CAISESEGGSDTEAFF
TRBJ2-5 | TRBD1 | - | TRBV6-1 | TGTGCCAGCAGTGAAGGGGGGAGACAGGGGGTGAGAGAGACCCAGTACTTC | CASSEGGRQGVRETQYF
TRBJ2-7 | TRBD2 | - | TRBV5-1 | TGCGCCAGCAGCTTGCTGGGGACTAGCGGGTTTGAGCAGTACTTC | CASSLLGTSGFEQYF
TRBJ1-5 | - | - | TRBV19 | TGTGCCAGTGATGGTGGACGGGGGAGCAATCAGCCCCAGCATTTT | CASDGGRGSNQPQHF
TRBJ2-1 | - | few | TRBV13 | TGTGCCAGCAGCTTAGGCGTGTTTAACAACCTACTCCCACCTAGTTACAATGAGCAGTTCTTC | CASSLGVFNNLLPPSYNEQFF
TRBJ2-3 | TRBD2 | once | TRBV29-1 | TGCAGCGTTGCGTTAGCGGGGAGTAGCACAGATACGCAGTATTTT | CSVALAGSSTDTQYF
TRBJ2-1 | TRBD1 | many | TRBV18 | TGTGCCAGCTCCCTGGGACAGGGGGCTACCAATGAGCAGTTCTTC | CASSLGQGATNEQFF
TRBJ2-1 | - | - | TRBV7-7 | TGTGCTAGCAGCCCGGACTTCTACAATGAGCAGTTCTTC | CASSPDFYNEQFF
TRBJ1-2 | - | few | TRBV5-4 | TGTGCCAGCAGCCTGGACAGCAACTATGGCTACACCTTC | CASSLDSNYGYTF
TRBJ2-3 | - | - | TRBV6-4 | TGTGCCAGCAAAGTCGAGGACCCCCGGAGCACAGATACGCAGTATTTT | CASKVEDPRSTDTQYF
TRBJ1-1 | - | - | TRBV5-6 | TGTGCCAGCAGCTTGCCGGACAAGGGACTCAAGACTGAAGCTTTCTTT | CASSLPDKGLKTEAFF
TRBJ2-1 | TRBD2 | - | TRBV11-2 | TGTGCCAGCGGACCGGGACTAAGGATTGAGCAGTTCTTC | CASGPGLRIEQFF
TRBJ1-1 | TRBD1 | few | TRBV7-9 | TGTGCCAGCAGCTTAGGAGGGGGCCGGGCTTTCTTT | CASSLGGGRAFF
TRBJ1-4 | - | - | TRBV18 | TGTGCCAGCTCACCGAGTAATCTTAATGAAAAACTGTTTTTT | CASSPSNLNEKLFF
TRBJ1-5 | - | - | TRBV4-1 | TGCGCCAGCAGCCAAGAGGGGGCCTTCTGGCCCCAGCATTTT | CASSQEGAFWPQHF
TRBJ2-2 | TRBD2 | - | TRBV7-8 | TGTGCCAGCAGCTTATGGGGACTAGCTACCGGGGAGCTGTTTTTT | CASSLWGLATGELFF
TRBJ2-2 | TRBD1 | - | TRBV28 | TGTGCCAGCAGCAGACAGGGGCCCGACACCGGGGAGCTGTTTTTT | CASSRQGPDTGELFF
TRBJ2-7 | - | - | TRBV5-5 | TGTGCCAGCAGCTTGGTAGCTAGCGAGACCTACGAGCAGTACTTC | CASSLVASETYEQYF
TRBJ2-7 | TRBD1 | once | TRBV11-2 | TGTGCCAGCAGAAAAGGACAGGGGGAGGCCTACGAGCAGTACTTC | CASRKGQGEAYEQYF